The clone carrying this TCR beta chain was found a few times. The antigen is not known. This sample stems from a study of blood T cells in healthy people across ages. Findings of the study overall: Roughly linear declines in TCR beta diversity per million T cells occurred with age.

Together with a sample-barcoded 5' primer, a J-beta primer mix was included in a second PCR lasting roughly 6 to 12 cycles. TCRdb passed the 5' RACE reads through MiXCR, listing each CDR3 protein once. Found here are fewer than 1,000,000 distinct CDR3 sequences, approximately 44% of them singletons; the top ten hold about 19%. The sequence was collected from a man aged 55 to 69 in good health. What was sequenced was blood.

The CDR3 loop is CASSVQGAGIYEQYF. As DNA, the CDR3 is TGTGCCAGCAGCGTTCAGGGAGCAGGAATATACGAGCAGTACTTC. This chain links TRBV9 with TRBJ2-7; D is possibly TRBD1 or TRBD2 (5 bases each). V dropped 2 bases and J dropped 4 bases, with 16 bases sitting between them. This CDR3 contains 15 residues. CDR1 and CDR2 from the germline V gene are SGDLS and YYNGEE.